This entry concerns a single TCR beta chain. In germline, CDR1 is MNHNS, CDR2 SASEGT. The CDR3 is made up of 15 amino acids. Trimming at V came to 0 bases and at J to 2 bases, leaving 1 base not matched to a gene. Everyone who took part was about 18 to 89 years old, and they came from some 23 US areas. Only in-frame clones appear in the TCRdb table, and some are missing; sequencing was by immunoSEQ multiplex PCR. This sample carries 250,000 to 300,000 clones, just over 85% of them seen once, and the ten largest clones take 15% to 18%. These data originate in a study of blood T cell repertoires in COVID-19. Study at large: Sources were T cells, B-cell-depleted T cells, or PBMCs; the material itself was cDNA or gDNA.

The sequenced sample was PBMCs or T cells enriched from blood (not recorded which). The chain has TRBV6-1 and TRBJ2-1; TRBD2 agrees at 7 bases. The source of this sequence is a man between 18 and 35 years old who had recovered from COVID-19. The CDR3 reads CASSEAGGAYNEQFF. The CDR3 nucleotides are TGTGCCAGCAGTGAAGCGGGGGGGGCCTACAATGAGCAGTTCTTC.